This TCR beta chain was documented in a study of response to subunit inactivated influenza vaccine. Comment on this clonotype: Its antigen is not identified.

Study-wide points: Each seasonal influenza vaccination recruits few new T cells, the authors suggested.

A single record per CDR3 protein comes from TCRdb applying MiXCR to the RT-PCR reads. The data show 650,000 or so distinct CDR3 sequences, with around 13% seen just once and 7.5% to 8% held by the top ten. The CDR3 contains 17 residues. CDR1 is WSHSY and CDR2 is SAAADI in the germline V gene. Unmatched junction bases numbered 9, after V lost 3 bases and J lost 1 base. The chain recombines TRBV10-2 with TRBJ2-5; 9 nucleotides agree with TRBD2. This TCR was sampled from a middle-aged man who received an inactivated influenza vaccine. Here the sequenced sample was PBMCs from blood, taken 14 to 15 days before vaccination. CDR3 protein: CASSDWRGGLFQETQYF. The CDR3 DNA reads as TGCGCCAGCAGTGATTGGCGGGGGGGCCTCTTCCAAGAGACCCAGTACTTC.